This record looks at one T cell receptor (beta chain) sequence and its context. Its antigen is not known. One end of the junction is discordant with germline, which a read error may explain. The record originates from a study of T cell repertoires in cytomegalovirus infection. Study at large: Recently identified HLA-C-restricted CMV epitopes and well-studied HLA-B-restricted CMV epitopes were used by the study.

CDR1 and CDR2 from the germline V gene are SEHNR and FQNEAQ (reference sequence). The CDR3 loop spans 18 amino acids. TCRdb passed the reads through MiXCR, listing each CDR3 protein once. The sample shows about 890,000 distinct CDR3 sequences, roughly 31% of them seen only once. This receptor was identified in a human donor in good health (CMV status not recorded). Some clones in this sample may be carry-over from other donors' samples. The sequencing used cultured CD8+ T cells from PBMCs, collected from culture after CMV antigen stimulation. This chain connects TRBV7-9 to TRBJ2-3, with TRBD2 matching 7 bases. The CDR3 reads CANSPVITSGDSTDTQYF. CDR3 DNA sequence: TGTGCCAACAGCCCCGTTATAACCAGCGGGGACAGCACAGATACGCAGTATTTT.